The clone carrying this T cell receptor beta chain was detected only once. The antigen remains unidentified. This entry is derived from a study of cytomegalovirus exposure and HLA in healthy donors. Across the study: In an earlier analysis, 95 million to 140 million unique TCR beta sequences were found from 150 million to 200 million T cells.

With 60 Vbeta and 13 Jbeta primers, the PCR was carried out. TCRdb's copy holds only in-frame clones and misses some; the assay was immunoSEQ multiplex PCR. The sample yields 150,000 to 200,000 clones, 70% to 80% seen once. General study results and limits: Association of a missense DCLRE1C variant with TCR beta V- and J-gene trimming was reported in a later analysis.

Germline V gene sequence: CDR1 MNHEY, CDR2 SMNVEV (reference sequence). This CDR3 is built from 16 residues. The V and J ends lost 7 bases and 0 bases respectively, with 13 bases between them. The sequenced sample was PBMCs. This clonotype was obtained from a woman between 45 and 65 years old in good health and CMV-seronegative. V and J are TRBV27 and TRBJ2-6; D gene unclear. CDR3 nucleotides: TGTGCCAGCACTTCACGATCGAGCTCTGGGGCCAACGTCCTGACTTTC. Translated: CASTSRSSSGANVLTF.